These 23 T cell receptor beta chains were all obtained from the same sample, sequenced in a study of neoadjuvant anti-PD-1 for oral cavity cancer. Time point given: after neoadjuvant nivolumab, at surgical resection. Clones were read by immunoSEQ multiplex PCR, and TCRdb kept only the in-frame ones, dropping some. Counted here are some 14,000 clones, approximately 69% occurring once; the ten biggest clones make up less than 3.5%. The starting material was PBMCs, obtained after nivolumab (anti-PD-1) treatment. These receptors all stem from a person aged 35 to 85 with oral cavity squamous cell carcinoma.

The CDR3 spells CASSFNFGTYTGELFF. The DNA for the CDR3 is TGTGCCAGCAGTTTCAACTTCGGGACCTACACCGGGGAGCTGTTTTTT. J is TRBJ2-2 and V is TRBV27; D could derive from TRBD1 or TRBD2 (5 bases each). The germline V and J ends were trimmed by 3 bases and 3 bases, with 14 bases remaining between them. In germline, CDR1 is MNHEY, CDR2 SMNVEV (reference sequence). The CDR3 totals 16 residues.

The rearrangement joins TRBV5-4 to TRBJ2-1; maybe TRBD1 (5 bases). V was shortened by 4 bases and J by 11 bases, with 19 bases between the two germline ends. This CDR3 region has 14 residues. Germline values: CDR1 SGHNT, CDR2 YYREEE (reference sequence). DNA for the CDR3: TGTGCCAGCAGCACGCCCACCAACACAGGCCAGCAGTTCTTC. Protein sequence: CASSTPTNTGQQFF.

The chain combines TRBV11-1 with TRBJ2-7; D is ambiguous. The CDR3 totals 14 residues. V was clipped by 11 bases and J by 7 bases, with 24 bases between them. The V gene's germline CDR1 is SGHAT and CDR2 FQDESV (reference sequence). The CDR3 region has the DNA TGTGCCGTACGCACCGGGTCCCTAACCGGGGAGCAGTACTTC. Protein product: CAVRTGSLTGEQYF. Complete variable domain (other parts from reference TRBV11-1 and TRBJ2-7): EAEVAQSPRYKITEKSQAVAFWCDPISGHATLYWYRQILGQGPELLVQFQDESVVDDSQLPKDRFSAERLKGVDSTLKIQPAELGDSAMYLCAVRTGSLTGEQYFGPGTRLTVT.

The chain is built from TRBV7-9 and TRBJ1-3; D uncertain. Germline V gene data show CDR1 as SEHNR and CDR2 as FQNEAQ (reference sequence). The CDR3 is made up of 12 amino acids. Trimming removed 8 bases from V and 4 bases from J, with 9 bases in between. CDR3 sequence reads: CASAGEGNTIYF. CDR3 coding DNA: TGTGCCAGCGCCGGCGAGGGAAACACCATATATTTT.

V usage is TRBV6-6 and J usage is TRBJ2-1; 9 nucleotides align to TRBD2. Trimming took 2 bases from V and 9 from J; bases not matched to a gene: 2. Germline CDR1 and CDR2: MNHNY and SVGAGI (reference sequence). The CDR3 totals 13 residues. The CDR3 sequence: CASSYGREGEQFF. The CDR3 nucleotides are TGTGCCAGCAGTTACGGGCGGGAGGGTGAGCAGTTCTTC.

The chain combines TRBV15 with TRBJ2-1; a possible D gene is TRBD2 (6 bases). The CDR3 length is 13 residues. V lost 0 bases to trimming and J lost 10 bases, with 10 bases between them. Germline CDR1 reads LNHNV; CDR2 reads YYDKDF (reference sequence). CDR3 sequence: CATSRDAGREQFF. The CDR3 nucleotides read TGTGCCACCAGCAGAGATGCTGGGAGGGAGCAGTTCTTC.

This chain uses TRBV6-1 with TRBJ1-5, with a possible D match to TRBD1 (5 bases). The CDR3 is 14 amino acids. Trimming cost V 3 bases and J 11 bases, with 17 bases left between them. Germline loops: CDR1 MNHNS, CDR2 SASEGT. The CDR3 region has the DNA TGTGCCAGCAGTGACTGGACATCGCAATGGGCCCAGCATTTT. It yields the protein CASSDWTSQWAQHF.

The rearrangement uses TRBV10-3 and TRBJ2-7, with no clear D. V was trimmed by 2 bases and J by 3 bases, leaving 2 bases between them. In germline, CDR1 is ENHRY, CDR2 SYGVKD. The CDR3 covers 11 residues. The CDR3 sequence is CAISENYEQYF. In nucleotides, the CDR3 is TGTGCCATCAGTGAGAACTACGAGCAGTACTTC.

The chain employs TRBV5-4 and TRBJ2-6; D call uncertain. The CDR3 sequence is 17 residues long. Germline V CDR1 and CDR2: SGHNT, YYREEE (reference sequence). V lost 0 bases and J lost 0, with 10 bases in between. The CDR3 region is CASSLADGRSGANVLTF. CDR3 bases: TGTGCCAGCAGCTTGGCGGACGGACGCTCTGGGGCCAACGTCCTGACTTTC.

The CDR3 protein is CASSRGQQETQYF. DNA for the CDR3: TGTGCCAGCAGTCGCGGACAGCAAGAGACCCAGTACTTC. The chain employs TRBV6-5 and TRBJ2-5; tentatively, D is TRBD1 (6 bases). The germline gives CDR1 MNHEY, CDR2 SVGAGI. The CDR3 is 13 amino acids. The V gene lost 5 bases and the J gene lost 2 bases, with 9 bases spanning the gap.

The chain combines TRBV11-2 with TRBJ1-2; D not resolved. CDR1 and CDR2 from the germline V gene are SGHAT and FQNNGV. The CDR3 length is 13 residues. The V end was cut by 1 base, the J end by 6 bases, with 9 bases between. The CDR3 DNA sequence: TGTGCCAGCAGCTTAGGGGCCGGGGATGGCTACACCTTC. This translates into CASSLGAGDGYTF.

The chain employs TRBV14 and TRBJ2-7, with 12 bases fitting TRBD2. The CDR3 has 14 residues. In germline, CDR1 is SGHDN, CDR2 FVKESK. Germline trimming cut 5 bases from V and 7 bases from J; bases unmatched to any gene: 6. The CDR3: CASSTTSGSGEQYF. The CDR3 bases are TGTGCCAGCAGCACGACTAGCGGGAGTGGTGAGCAGTACTTC.

V usage is TRBV30 and J usage is TRBJ2-7; no definite D call. Looked up from germline, CDR1 is GTSNPN and CDR2 is SVGIG (reference sequence). The V gene lost 4 bases and the J gene lost 0 bases, with 13 bases spanning the gap. The CDR3 has 14 amino acids. The CDR3 region has the DNA TGTGCCTGGAATACCGGAACGTACTCCTACGAGCAGTACTTC. It is translated as CAWNTGTYSYEQYF.

The gene calls are TRBV10-3 and TRBJ1-5, with TRBD1 matching over 7 bases. Unmatched junction bases numbered 0, after V lost 3 bases and J lost 1 base. The germline CDR1 and CDR2 sequences are ENHRY and SYGVKD. CDR3 length: 14 amino acids. Here the CDR3 reads CAISEQGSNQPQHF. The CDR3, as DNA: TGTGCCATCAGTGAACAGGGGAGCAATCAGCCCCAGCATTTT.

This clone was counted once. The chain joins TRBV27 to TRBJ1-1; D may be TRBD1 (5 bases). Germline lookup yields CDR1 MNHEY and CDR2 SMNVEV (reference sequence). This CDR3 is built from 15 residues. The germline V and J ends were trimmed by 2 bases and 2 bases, with 12 bases remaining between them. CDR3 DNA: TGTGCCAGCAGTTTAGTTCCGGGACTTAACACTGAAGCTTTCTTT. The encoded protein is CASSLVPGLNTEAFF.

The V and J genes are TRBV10-3 and TRBJ2-1; maybe TRBD2 (5 bases). V was clipped by 7 bases and J by 4 bases, with 14 bases between them. The CDR3 extends over 14 amino acids. CDR1 and CDR2 (germline): ENHRY, SYGVKD. This CDR3 reads CAIKYSAVYNEQFF. DNA for the CDR3: TGTGCCATCAAGTATAGCGCCGTTTACAATGAGCAGTTCTTC.

This clone was counted only a few times. The chain joins TRBV19 to TRBJ2-7, with a possible D match to TRBD1 (7 bases). Germline lookup yields CDR1 LNHDA and CDR2 SQIVND (reference sequence). The CDR3 sequence is 13 residues long. V dropped 10 bases and J dropped 6 bases, with 19 bases sitting between them. CDR3 nucleotide sequence: TGTGCCACCAGGCTGCGACAGGGACTCGAGCAGTACTTC. It specifies CATRLRQGLEQYF.

This chain joins TRBV6-6 and TRBJ1-3; D gene uncertain. Trimming left V 0 bases short and J 2 bases short, with 8 bases between. The CDR3 loop spans 15 amino acids. Per the germline V gene, CDR1 is MNHNY and CDR2 is SVGAGI (reference sequence). The CDR3 DNA sequence: TGTGCCAGCAGTTACTCGGGCAGCCCTGGAAACACCATATATTTT. Its protein product is CASSYSGSPGNTIYF.

The chain combines TRBV19 with TRBJ2-7, with a possible D match to TRBD1 (6 bases). This CDR3 spans 13 amino acids. Germline CDR1 reads LNHDA; CDR2 reads SQIVND (reference sequence). Trimming left V 6 bases short and J 3 bases short, with 12 bases between. The chain's CDR3 is CASSFGQIYEQYF. The CDR3 bases are TGTGCCAGTAGCTTTGGACAGATCTACGAGCAGTACTTC.

CDR3 nucleotide sequence: TGTGCCAGCAGTGAATATGGGACACCCAACACTGAAGCTTTCTTT. Translating gives CASSEYGTPNTEAFF. The V gene is TRBV6-1, the J gene TRBJ1-1, with D possibly being TRBD1 (6 bases). Trimming cost V 2 bases and J 2 bases, with 12 bases left between them. The CDR3 covers 15 residues. Germline V gives CDR1 MNHNS, CDR2 SASEGT.

The chain uses TRBV6-1 and TRBJ1-5, with 9 nucleotides matching TRBD1. The V segment lost 6 bases and the J segment 4 bases; nucleotides outside the gene matches: 1. Per the germline V gene, CDR1 is MNHNS and CDR2 is SASEGT. The CDR3 consists of 13 residues. The CDR3 region is CASRDRGNQPQHF. The CDR3 DNA is TGTGCCAGCAGGGACAGGGGTAATCAGCCCCAGCATTTT.

Here the CDR3 DNA reads TGTGCCAGCAGCCGTAATTACGAGCAGTACTTC. Translated: CASSRNYEQYF. This chain connects TRBV5-6 to TRBJ2-7; D remains unclear. Between the trimmed V and J ends, which lost 4 bases and 4 bases, there was a span of 6 bases. CDR1 and CDR2 (germline): SGHDT, YYEEEE. CDR3 size: 11 residues.

The genes are TRBV7-2 and TRBJ1-2, with D tentatively TRBD1 (6 bases). The CDR3 is made up of 14 amino acids. Germline assignment: CDR1 SGHTA and CDR2 FQGNSA. The V end was cut by 5 bases, the J end by 3 bases, with 13 bases between. The DNA for the CDR3 is TGTGCCAGCAGCCAGACCGGGACATACTATGGCTACACCTTC. It encodes CASSQTGTYYGYTF.